Below, 31 T cell receptor beta chains from the same sample are listed, as sequenced in a study of tumor-infiltrating lymphocytes in primary liver carcinoma. Unsorted bulk tissue, roughly 19-34 mg of it, served as the source for co-extraction of RNA and DNA. A primer matching the constant region was used to make TCR beta cDNA from around 550 ng of total RNA. Three nested multiplex PCR rounds, a slightly modified ARM-PCR, produced the libraries for TCR beta. With TRBV1-TRBV30 forward primers and a C-beta reverse primer, the first two PCR rounds were run for roughly 10 cycles each. TCRdb processed the multiplex PCR reads anew with MiXCR; each CDR3 protein has one entry. Altogether about 96,000 distinct CDR3 sequences are present, 65% to 70% being singletons, with the ten largest covering approximately 30%. Sequences were obtained from tumor-adjacent normal liver tissue. The source is a man aged 35-49 years with primary liver carcinoma and hepatitis B virus infection.

A remark on this clonotype: This may arise from a read error, as a much more abundant clone is one base away. This sequence joins TRBV12-3 or TRBV12-4 and TRBJ2-1; D is unresolved. The CDR3 is 12 amino acids. In DNA form, the CDR3 reads TGTGCCAGCAGTCGGCTAGGGAATGAGCAGCTCTTC. It yields the protein CASSRLGNEQLF.

Worth noting for this clonotype: As the CDR3 is not closed by the conserved phenylalanine or tryptophan, this likely results from a read error. The rearrangement joins TRBV11-1 to TRBJ2-6; D is unclear. The CDR3 extends over 16 amino acids. Trimming took 5 bases from V and 4 from J, leaving 15 bases between them. CDR1 SGHAT and CDR2 FQDESV come from the germline V gene (reference sequence). The CDR3 loop reads CASSPGRVAGANVLTL. CDR3 in DNA: TGTGCCAGCAGCCCGGGCCGGGTAGCAGGGGCCAACGTCCTGACTCTC.

Concerning this clonotype: This CDR3 fails to terminate in the conserved phenylalanine or tryptophan, so it likely reflects a read error. The genes are TRBV29-1 and TRBJ2-1; TRBD1 matches at 11 bases. Germline V lookup: CDR1 SQVTM, CDR2 ANQGSEA. The CDR3 covers 13 residues. CDR3 sequence: CSVAGTGGLEQFI. The CDR3 DNA follows: TGTAGCGTAGCCGGGACAGGGGGTCTAGAGCAGTTCATC.

Details on this clonotype: An end of the junction does not agree with germline; a read error may underlie this. The CDR3 reads CASSREVSNQPQHF. As DNA, the CDR3 is TGTGCCAGCAGCCGGGAGGTTAGCAATCAGCCACAGCATTTT. This chain links TRBV12-3 or TRBV12-4 with TRBJ1-5; D remains unclear. There are 14 residues in the CDR3.

About this clonotype: Its ends do not fully match the called genes, so a read error is possible. The CDR3 sequence is CASSLGNTRETQCF. The CDR3 DNA reads as TGTGCCAGCAGCTTAGGGAACACGCGAGAGACCCAGTGCTTC. The chain has TRBV11-2 and TRBJ2-5, with D unresolved. This CDR3 region has 14 residues. Germline values: CDR1 SGHAT, CDR2 FQNNGV.

The sample holds many counts of this clonotype. The chain carries TRBV29-1 and TRBJ1-1; D is possibly TRBD1 (5 bases). CDR3 size: 14 residues. V lost 7 bases and J lost 1, with 16 bases in between. Looked up from germline, CDR1 is SQVTM and CDR2 is ANQGSEA. This CDR3 reads CSAFRVETNTEAFF. The CDR3, as DNA: TGCAGCGCCTTCAGGGTGGAGACGAACACTGAAGCTTTCTTT.

This clonotype appeared a single time. An end of the junction differs from the germline gene, which may be a read error. This sequence joins TRBV4-1 and TRBJ1-2; a possible D gene is TRBD1 (5 bases). Looked up from germline, CDR1 is MGHRA and CDR2 is YSYEKL. The CDR3 consists of 15 residues. DNA for the CDR3: TGTGCCAGCAGCGCTTACGACAGACTTGGGTATGGCTACACCTTC. Translating it yields CASSAYDRLGYGYTF.

This clonotype was counted at least ten times. The CDR3 DNA reads TGTGCCAGCAGGACCTCCGGGACAGGTGTGGCAGATACGCAGTATTTT. Its protein product is CASRTSGTGVADTQYF. The rearrangement uses TRBV5-4 and TRBJ2-3; 8 bases match TRBD1. The V gene's germline CDR1 is SGHNT and CDR2 YYREEE (reference sequence). V was clipped by 5 bases and J by 4 bases; unmatched bases: 12. The CDR3 has 16 residues. The whole variable domain, remainder taken from reference TRBV5-4 and TRBJ2-3, is ETGVTQSPTHLIKTRGQQVTLRCSSQSGHNTVSWYQQALGQGPQFIFQYYREEENGRGNFPPRFSGLQFPNYSSELNVNALELDDSALYLCASRTSGTGVADTQYFGPGTRLTVL.

This CDR3 reads CASSYSGRDSTDTQYF. The CDR3 coding sequence is TGCGCCAGCAGCTATAGCGGGAGGGATTCTACAGATACGCAGTATTTT. This sequence joins TRBV5-1 and TRBJ2-3; 11 positions match TRBD2. The CDR3 covers 16 residues. V was pared by 3 bases and J by 3 bases, with 6 bases of the junction left unmatched. Germline CDR1 is SGHRS and CDR2 is YFSETQ.

Regarding this clonotype: A much bigger clone sits one base away, suggesting this may be a read error. The chain is built from TRBV7-3 and TRBJ2-3, with D possibly called TRBD1 or TRBD2 (5 bases each). Germline values: CDR1 SGHTA, CDR2 FQGTGA. The CDR3 loop spans 13 amino acids. CDR3 in amino acids: CVSSSGRTDTQYF. The DNA of the CDR3 is TGTGTCAGCAGCTCGGGACGAACAGATACGCAGTATTTT.

This clonotype was detected once. This could be a read error, since a much larger clone is one nucleotide away. The rearrangement uses TRBV10-3 and TRBJ2-5; 9 bases fit TRBD1. CDR1 is ENHRY and CDR2 is SYGVKD in the germline V gene. The CDR3 spans 14 residues. CDR3 loop: CAISVDRGQETRYF. The CDR3 DNA is TGTGCCATCAGTGTGGACAGGGGACAAGAGACCCGGTACTTC.

This clonotype occurred a few times. A read error may be the cause here, since a much bigger clone is one base away. The chain carries TRBV12-3 or TRBV12-4 and TRBJ2-1, with D perhaps matching TRBD2 (7 bases). The CDR3 loop spans 13 amino acids. The CDR3 nucleotides read TGTACCAGCAGACTAGAAGGGGGGGATGAGCAGTTCTTC. This sequence encodes CTSRLEGGDEQFF.

Details on this clonotype: A much more abundant neighbour one base away suggests this may be a read error. The rearrangement links TRBV28 to TRBJ2-4; perhaps TRBD2 as D (6 bases). The CDR3 sequence is 14 residues long. Germline CDR1 and CDR2: MDHEN and SYDVKM. The V end lost 7 bases, the J end lost 3 bases, and 13 bases lay between the germline ends. CDR3 nucleotides: TGTGCCAGCACTGGGAGGTTATGCAAAAACATTCAGTACTTC. Translation: CASTGRLCKNIQYF.

This clonotype showed up just once. A junction end diverges from the germline sequence, so it may reflect a read error. The CDR3 reads CSVSLGTADHPQHF. In nucleotides, the CDR3 is TGCAGCGTTTCACTCGGGACAGCGGATCACCCCCAGCATTTT. This chain connects TRBV29-1 to TRBJ1-5, with 7 bases aligning to TRBD1. The CDR3 sequence is 14 residues long. Germline CDR1 and CDR2: SQVTM and ANQGSEA.

This chain uses TRBV12-3 or TRBV12-4 with TRBJ2-7; D may match TRBD1 or TRBD2 (5 bases each). CDR3 size: 13 residues. V was shortened by 6 bases and J by 1 base, with 10 bases between the two germline ends. The CDR3 nucleotides are TGTGCCAGCAGCCGGGACGATTCCTACGAGCAGTACTTC. It yields the protein CASSRDDSYEQYF.

As for this clonotype: Mismatch with germline at one junction end may stem from a read error. The rearrangement joins TRBV2 to TRBJ1-5; 8 bases align to TRBD1. The V gene's germline CDR1 is SNHLY and CDR2 FYNNEI. The CDR3 sequence is 15 residues long. The CDR3 protein is CASRIPTGEDQHQHF. CDR3 bases: TGTGCCAGCAGGATACCGACAGGGGAAGATCAGCACCAGCATTTT.

In the case of this clonotype: Sequence at one end of the junction differs from germline and may be a read error. The CDR3 DNA is TGTGCCGGCAGTTTAAACACTGAAGCTTTCTTT. It specifies CAGSLNTEAFF. The chain links TRBV13 to TRBJ1-1; D is ambiguous. Germline V gives CDR1 PRHDT, CDR2 FYEKMQ (reference sequence). CDR3 length equals 11 residues.

V gene TRBV29-1 combines with J gene TRBJ1-2; a weak D match, TRBD1 (5 bases). Germline lookup yields CDR1 SQVTM and CDR2 ANQGSEA. The length of the CDR3 is 16 residues. V was cut by 3 bases and J by 4 bases, with 21 bases left in between. This chain's CDR3 is CSVDEGSPTEGYGYTF. CDR3 in DNA: TGCAGCGTTGACGAAGGGTCCCCGACAGAGGGCTATGGCTACACCTTC.

This clonotype has just one count. Since a much larger clone is just one base distant, this may be a read error. The chain recombines TRBV9 with TRBJ2-3; no clear D gene. This CDR3 has 17 amino acids. Germline CDR1 SGDLS, CDR2 YYNGEE. Trimming took 0 bases from V and 0 from J, leaving 14 bases between them. DNA of the CDR3: TGTGCCAGCAGCGTAGAATTTGAGGAACCTAGCACAGATACGCAGTATTTT. Translated, it gives CASSVEFEEPSTDTQYF.

In regard to this clonotype: It may be a read error: a sequence one base away is much more abundant. The chain carries TRBV18 and TRBJ1-5; D unresolved. Per the germline V gene, CDR1 is KGHSH and CDR2 is LQKENI. The length of the CDR3 is 13 residues. CDR3 sequence: CASSSTNNEPQHF. CDR3 nucleotide sequence: TGTGCCAGCTCGTCGACAAACAATGAGCCCCAGCATTTT.

This clonotype was counted ten times or more. The chain couples TRBV11-2 to TRBJ2-3, with D perhaps TRBD1 (5 bases). The V end was cut by 2 bases, the J end by 0 bases, with 15 bases between. The CDR3 length is 17 residues. CDR1 SGHAT and CDR2 FQNNGV come from the germline V gene. The CDR3 loop is CASSLTLQGSSTDTQYF. The CDR3 coding sequence is TGTGCCAGCAGCTTAACGCTCCAGGGATCTAGCACAGATACGCAGTATTTT.

The chain combines TRBV7-9 with TRBJ1-1, with D uncertain. In germline, CDR1 is SEHNR, CDR2 FQNEAQ (reference sequence). V lost 1 base and J lost 8, with 11 bases in between. The CDR3 totals 13 residues. The CDR3 here is CASSLVAGGEAFF. The CDR3 bases are TGTGCCAGCAGCTTAGTGGCGGGAGGCGAAGCTTTCTTT. The complete variable domain, with remaining parts taken from reference TRBV7-9 and TRBJ1-1, reads DTGVSQNPRHKITKRGQNVTFRCDPISEHNRLYWYRQTLGQGPEFLTYFQNEAQLEKSRLLSDRFSAERPKGSFSTLEIQRTEQGDSAMYLCASSLVAGGEAFFGQGTRLTVV.

The count of this clonotype is one. A clone one base away is much larger, so this may be a read error. The chain combines TRBV5-6 with TRBJ2-5; the D gene is possibly TRBD1 (7 bases). The CDR3 extends over 15 amino acids. Per germline, CDR1 SGHDT and CDR2 YYEEEE. The CDR3 is CTSSLRGRGRETQYF. The DNA of the CDR3 is TGTACCAGCAGCTTGCGTGGCAGGGGGAGGGAGACCCAGTACTTC.

Of note for this clonotype: The final CDR3 position lacks the conserved phenylalanine or tryptophan, pointing to a likely read error. The chain links TRBV12-5 to TRBJ2-1; D is ambiguous. V was clipped by 5 bases and J by 4 bases, with 9 bases between them. The germline CDR1 and CDR2 sequences are LGHNT and FRNRAP. The CDR3 length is 13 residues. CDR3 bases: TGTGCTAGTGGTCCCGGGCAATACAATGAGCAGTTCATC. This gives the protein CASGPGQYNEQFI.

A remark on this clonotype: Just one base apart from a much larger clone, this may be a read error. The chain has TRBV6-5 and TRBJ2-1; 7 positions match TRBD2. The CDR3 sequence is 17 residues long. Germline V gene sequence: CDR1 MNHEY, CDR2 SVGAGI. The CDR3 region is CASSYRLTSNSYDEQFF. Here the CDR3 DNA reads TGTGCCAGCAGTTACCGGTTGACTAGCAACTCCTACGATGAGCAGTTCTTC.

As regards this clonotype: The junction shows a germline mismatch at one end, possibly a read error. V and J are TRBV11-3 and TRBJ2-5, with D hard to call. The CDR3 is made up of 13 amino acids. From germline, CDR1 is SGHNT and CDR2 YENEEA. CDR3 DNA: TGTGCGAGCAGCCCCGATATACACAGATACGCAGTATTT. Protein product: CASSPDIHRYAVF.

In its sample, this clonotype was seen a few times. The chain links TRBV7-9 to TRBJ2-7, with TRBD2 identical over 11 bases. CDR3 length equals 15 residues. Per germline, CDR1 SEHNR and CDR2 FQNEAQ (reference sequence). V lost 4 bases to trimming and J lost 4 bases; unmatched junction nucleotides: 6. The CDR3 DNA reads as TGTGCCAGCAGCTCCCTGACTAGCGGGAATTACGAGCAGTACTTC. The encoded protein is CASSSLTSGNYEQYF.

This clonotype has only one observation. One end of the junction does not line up with germline, which may come from a read error. The chain carries TRBV11-2 and TRBJ1-3; no firm D call. CDR1 is SGHAT and CDR2 is FQNNGV in the germline V gene. The CDR3 is 15 amino acids. As DNA, the CDR3 is TGTGCCAGCAGCTCTACACTTCTCTCTGGAGACACCATATGTTTT. Translating gives CASSSTLLSGDTICF.

The chain recombines TRBV28 with TRBJ2-1, with 10 bases lining up with TRBD2. The CDR3 covers 15 residues. V trimming: 6 bases; J trimming: 3 bases; junction bases outside the gene matches: 5. CDR1 and CDR2 (germline): MDHEN, SYDVKM. The CDR3 protein is CASSPTSGNYNEQFF. The CDR3 DNA sequence: TGTGCCAGCAGCCCAACTAGCGGGAACTACAATGAGCAGTTCTTC.

This chain connects TRBV11-2 to TRBJ2-5; 8 bases line up with TRBD2. Per the germline V gene, CDR1 is SGHAT and CDR2 is FQNNGV. The CDR3 covers 12 residues. CDR3 in DNA: TGTACCATCGGGGGGGACCAAGAGACCCAGTACTTC. This sequence encodes CTIGGDQETQYF.

As to this clonotype: A read error may account for a junction end that differs from germline. The gene calls are TRBV11-2 and TRBJ2-7; D is unresolved. The CDR3 is 14 residues long. Germline CDR1 SGHAT, CDR2 FQNNGV. The DNA of the CDR3 is TGTGCCACCAGCTTAACCTACGGAGCCTACGAGCATTACTTC. It specifies CATSLTYGAYEHYF.